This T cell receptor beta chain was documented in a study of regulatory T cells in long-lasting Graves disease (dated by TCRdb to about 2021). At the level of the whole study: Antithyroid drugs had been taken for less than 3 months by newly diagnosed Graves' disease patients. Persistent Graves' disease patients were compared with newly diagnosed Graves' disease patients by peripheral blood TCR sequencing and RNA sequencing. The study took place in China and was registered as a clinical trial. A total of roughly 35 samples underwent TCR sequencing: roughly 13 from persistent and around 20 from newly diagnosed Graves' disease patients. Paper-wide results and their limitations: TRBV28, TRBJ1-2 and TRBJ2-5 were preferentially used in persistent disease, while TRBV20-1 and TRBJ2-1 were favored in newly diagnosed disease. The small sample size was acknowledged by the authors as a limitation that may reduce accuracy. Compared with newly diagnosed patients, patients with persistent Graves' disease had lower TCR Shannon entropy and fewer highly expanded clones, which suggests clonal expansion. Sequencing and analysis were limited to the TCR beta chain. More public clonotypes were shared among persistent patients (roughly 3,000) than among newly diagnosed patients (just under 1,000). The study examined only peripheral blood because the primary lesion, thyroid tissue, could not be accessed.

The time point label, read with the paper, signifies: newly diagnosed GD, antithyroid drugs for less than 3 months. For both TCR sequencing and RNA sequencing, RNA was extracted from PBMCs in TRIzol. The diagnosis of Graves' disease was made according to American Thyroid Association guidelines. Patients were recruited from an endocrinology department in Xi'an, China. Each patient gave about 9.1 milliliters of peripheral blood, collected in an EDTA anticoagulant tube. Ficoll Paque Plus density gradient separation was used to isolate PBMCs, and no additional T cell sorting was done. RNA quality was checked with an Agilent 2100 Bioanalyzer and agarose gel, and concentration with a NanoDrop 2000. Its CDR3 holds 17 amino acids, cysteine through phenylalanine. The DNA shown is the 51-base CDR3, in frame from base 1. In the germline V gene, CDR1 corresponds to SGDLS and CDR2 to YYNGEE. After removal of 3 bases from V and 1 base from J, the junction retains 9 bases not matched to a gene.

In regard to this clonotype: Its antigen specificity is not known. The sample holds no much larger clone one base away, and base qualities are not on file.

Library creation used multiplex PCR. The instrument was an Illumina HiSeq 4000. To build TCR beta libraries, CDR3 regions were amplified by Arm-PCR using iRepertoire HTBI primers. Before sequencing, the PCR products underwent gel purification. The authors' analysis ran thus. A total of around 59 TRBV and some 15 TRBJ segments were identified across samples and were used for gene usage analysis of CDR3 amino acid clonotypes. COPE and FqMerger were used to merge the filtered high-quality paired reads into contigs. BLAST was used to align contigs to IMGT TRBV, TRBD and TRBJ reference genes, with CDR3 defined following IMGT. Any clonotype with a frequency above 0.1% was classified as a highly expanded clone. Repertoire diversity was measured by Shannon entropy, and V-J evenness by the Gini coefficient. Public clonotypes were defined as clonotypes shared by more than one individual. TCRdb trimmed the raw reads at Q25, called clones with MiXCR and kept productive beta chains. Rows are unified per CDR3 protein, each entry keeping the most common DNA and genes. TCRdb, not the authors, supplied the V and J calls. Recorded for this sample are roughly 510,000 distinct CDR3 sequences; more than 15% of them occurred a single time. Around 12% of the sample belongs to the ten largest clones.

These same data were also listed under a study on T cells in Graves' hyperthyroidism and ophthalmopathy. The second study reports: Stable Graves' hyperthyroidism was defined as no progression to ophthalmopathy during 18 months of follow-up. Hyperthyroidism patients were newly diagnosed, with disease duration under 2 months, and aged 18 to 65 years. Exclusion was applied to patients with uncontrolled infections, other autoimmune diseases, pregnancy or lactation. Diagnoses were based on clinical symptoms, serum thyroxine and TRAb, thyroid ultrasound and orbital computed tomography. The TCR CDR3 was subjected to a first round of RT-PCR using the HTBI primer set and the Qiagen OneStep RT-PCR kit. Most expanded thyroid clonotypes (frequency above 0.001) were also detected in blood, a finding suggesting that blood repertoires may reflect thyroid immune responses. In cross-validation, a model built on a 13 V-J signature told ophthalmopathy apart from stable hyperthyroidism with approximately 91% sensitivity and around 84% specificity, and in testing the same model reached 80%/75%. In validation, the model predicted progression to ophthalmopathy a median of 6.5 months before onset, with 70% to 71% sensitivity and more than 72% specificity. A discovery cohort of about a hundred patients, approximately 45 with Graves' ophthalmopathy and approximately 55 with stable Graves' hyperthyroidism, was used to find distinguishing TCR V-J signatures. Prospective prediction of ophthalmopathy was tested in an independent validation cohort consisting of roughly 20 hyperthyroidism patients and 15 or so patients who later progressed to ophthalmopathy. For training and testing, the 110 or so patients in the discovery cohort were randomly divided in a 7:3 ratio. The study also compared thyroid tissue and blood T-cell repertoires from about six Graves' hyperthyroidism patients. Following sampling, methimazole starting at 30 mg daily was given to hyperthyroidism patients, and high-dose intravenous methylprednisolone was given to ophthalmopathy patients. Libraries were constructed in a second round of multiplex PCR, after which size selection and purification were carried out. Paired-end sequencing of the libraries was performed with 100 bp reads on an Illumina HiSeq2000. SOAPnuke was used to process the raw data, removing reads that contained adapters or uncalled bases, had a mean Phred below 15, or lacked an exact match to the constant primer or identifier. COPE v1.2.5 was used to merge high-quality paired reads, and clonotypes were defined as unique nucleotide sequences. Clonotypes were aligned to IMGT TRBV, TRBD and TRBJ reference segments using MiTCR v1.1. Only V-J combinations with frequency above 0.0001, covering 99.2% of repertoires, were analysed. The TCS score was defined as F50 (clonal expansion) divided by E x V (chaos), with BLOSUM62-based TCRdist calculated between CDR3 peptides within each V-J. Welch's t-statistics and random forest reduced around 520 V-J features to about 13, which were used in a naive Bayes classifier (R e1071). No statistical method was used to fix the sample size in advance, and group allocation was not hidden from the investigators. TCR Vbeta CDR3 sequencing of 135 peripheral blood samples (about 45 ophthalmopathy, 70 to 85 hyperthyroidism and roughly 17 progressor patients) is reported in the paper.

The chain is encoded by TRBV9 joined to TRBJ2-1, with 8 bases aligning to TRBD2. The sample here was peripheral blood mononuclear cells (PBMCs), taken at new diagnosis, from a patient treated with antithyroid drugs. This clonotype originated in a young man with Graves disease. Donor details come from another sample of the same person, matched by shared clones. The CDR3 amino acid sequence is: CASSDPLSGGSYNEQFF. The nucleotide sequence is TGTGCCAGCAGCGACCCTCTAAGCGGGGGTTCCTACAATGAGCAGTTCTTC. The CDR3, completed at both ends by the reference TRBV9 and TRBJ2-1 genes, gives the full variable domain DSGVTQTPKHLITATGQRVTLRCSPRSGDLSVYWYQQSLDQGLQFLIQYYNGEERAKGNILERFSAQQFPDLHSELNLSSLELGDSALYFCASSDPLSGGSYNEQFFGPGTRLTVL.